These 9 T cell receptor beta chains originate from one sample sequenced in a study of T cells after posttransplantation cyclophosphamide. Control samples came 1 year after myeloablative marrow transplants with methotrexate plus calcineurin inhibitor. Sequencing was performed with immunoSEQ multiplex PCR; in TCRdb, only in-frame clones are kept and a portion is missing. Among 9,000 to 15,000 clones, approximately 82% were seen once, and the ten largest hold about 3.5%. The sample here was PBMCs, taken 350 to 400 days after allogeneic stem cell transplant with calcineurin inhibitor and methotrexate. These receptors originate from a male patient between 25 and 39 years old who received an allogeneic stem cell transplant from an unrelated donor, was CMV-positive, and had acute GVHD only. Some T cells may be graft donor cells.

The rearrangement uses TRBV15 and TRBJ2-6, with TRBD1 identical over 7 bases. J gave up 1 base and V 1 base, and 7 bases lay outside the gene matches. The CDR3 consists of 18 residues. Looked up from germline, CDR1 is LNHNV and CDR2 is YYDKDF (reference sequence). The CDR3 is CATSRGGTAWSGANVLTF. CDR3 sequence (DNA): TGTGCCACCAGCAGAGGGGGGACAGCGTGGTCTGGGGCCAACGTCCTGACTTTC. The full variable domain, in which reference TRBV15 and TRBJ2-6 provide the parts outside the CDR3, is DAMVIQNPRYQVTQFGKPVTLSCSQTLNHNVMYWYQQKSSQAPKLLFHYYDKDFNNEADTPDNFQSRRPNTSFCFLDIRSPGLGDTAMYLCATSRGGTAWSGANVLTFGAGSRLTVL.

The gene calls are TRBV29-1 and TRBJ1-1; D unresolved. This CDR3 comprises 12 residues. V was pared by 6 bases and J by 11 bases, with 19 bases between. Germline CDR1 SQVTM, CDR2 ANQGSEA. The CDR3 region is CSVMKAPGNAFF. CDR3 sequence (DNA): TGCAGCGTCATGAAGGCGCCGGGGAATGCTTTCTTT.

The chain links TRBV10-3 to TRBJ1-1; D is unclear. This CDR3 contains 13 residues. Per the germline V gene, CDR1 is ENHRY and CDR2 is SYGVKD. V lost 9 bases and J lost 0, with 11 bases in between. Here the CDR3 DNA reads TGTGCCATTCAGGATCTAATGAACACTGAAGCTTTCTTT. Protein product: CAIQDLMNTEAFF.

This chain connects TRBV6-1 to TRBJ1-1; D might be TRBD1 (5 bases). This CDR3 has 12 residues. V was cut by 5 bases and J by 8 bases, with 12 bases left in between. CDR1 is MNHNS and CDR2 is SASEGT in the germline V gene. CDR3 region: CASSRQLLEAFF. CDR3 coding DNA: TGTGCCAGCAGTCGACAGCTCCTGGAAGCTTTCTTT.

The chain links TRBV10-3 to TRBJ2-7; D might be TRBD1 (5 bases). The length of the CDR3 is 14 residues. V dropped 3 bases and J dropped 7 bases, with 16 bases sitting between them. Per the germline V gene, CDR1 is ENHRY and CDR2 is SYGVKD. In DNA, the CDR3 is TGTGCCATCAGTGATAGGGGTCCGGAGACTGAGCAGTACTTC. This codes for CAISDRGPETEQYF.

This clone was seen only a few times. J is TRBJ2-7 and V is TRBV6-6; TRBD2 aligns across 7 bases. The CDR3 runs to 14 residues. Trimming cost V 7 bases and J 6 bases; bases outside gene matches: 12. The germline CDR1 and CDR2 sequences are MNHNY and SVGAGI (reference sequence). In DNA form, the CDR3 reads TGTGCCAGCAAAGGGGCCCAGCGGGAAGGCGAGCAGTACTTC. It specifies CASKGAQREGEQYF.

The chain uses TRBV5-1 and TRBJ1-2; 8 nucleotides line up with TRBD1. The V gene's germline CDR1 is SGHRS and CDR2 YFSETQ. This CDR3 has 14 residues. The V and J ends lost 1 base and 8 bases, in that order; junction bases with no gene match: 7. CDR3: CASSLNQGARGYTF. DNA of the CDR3: TGCGCCAGCAGCTTGAATCAGGGGGCGCGGGGCTACACCTTC.

This rearrangement joins TRBV9 to TRBJ2-2, with 10 bases that match TRBD2. Germline V gene sequence: CDR1 SGDLS, CDR2 YYNGEE. This CDR3 region has 16 residues. V gave up 6 bases and J gave up 0 bases; unmatched junction bases: 5. The CDR3 nucleotides are TGTGCCAGCAAAGCGGGGGGGCAGGCGAACACCGGGGAGCTGTTTTTT. Amino acid sequence: CASKAGGQANTGELFF.

The chain carries TRBV6-5 and TRBJ1-2; D possibly corresponds to TRBD1 (6 bases). This CDR3 is 13 amino acids long. V lost 6 bases, J lost 4 bases, and 12 bases lay in between. CDR1 MNHEY and CDR2 SVGAGI come from the germline V gene. This chain's CDR3 is CASRPTGSYGYTF. The CDR3 bases are TGTGCCAGCAGACCTACAGGGTCCTATGGCTACACCTTC.